One and the same sample provided the 9 T cell receptor beta chains below, sequenced in a study of control samples from healthy donors and cancer patients. The repertoire was sequenced with immunoSEQ multiplex PCR; TCRdb's copy has only in-frame clones and lacks some. The data hold some 130,000 clones, with 80% to 95% observed a single time. What was sequenced was blood. All receptors come from a man aged 40-50 years in good health.

The gene calls are TRBV2 and TRBJ2-7; 7 bases match TRBD1. This CDR3 is 14 amino acids long. Germline V gene sequence: CDR1 SNHLY, CDR2 FYNNEI. J gave up 2 bases and V 6 bases, and 7 bases lay outside the gene matches. CDR3 sequence reads: CASRTGTETYEQYF. Here the CDR3 DNA reads TGTGCCAGCAGAACCGGGACAGAGACCTACGAGCAGTACTTC.

This clone was recorded a few times. The V and J genes are TRBV28 and TRBJ1-3, with 7 bases identical to TRBD1. This CDR3 is 13 amino acids long. The J segment lost 7 bases and the V segment lost 6 bases, leaving 6 bases of the junction unmatched. Germline-derived CDR1 and CDR2 are MDHEN and SYDVKM. In nucleotides, the CDR3 is TGTGCCAGCAGAGAGACAGGGTCGAACACCATATATTTT. Encoded protein: CASRETGSNTIYF.

The chain links TRBV4-1 to TRBJ2-3; 10 nucleotides line up with TRBD1. The CDR3 has 17 amino acids. Trimming removed 0 bases from V and 1 base from J; junction bases left unmatched: 4. CDR1 is MGHRA, CDR2 YSYEKL, per germline. CDR3 DNA sequence: TGCGCCAGCAGCCAAGAGAGAGGGACAGGGGGCACAGATACGCAGTATTTT. It yields the protein CASSQERGTGGTDTQYF.

The V and J genes are TRBV9 and TRBJ1-4; no firm D call. The CDR3 sequence is 17 residues long. Germline loops: CDR1 SGDLS, CDR2 YYNGEE. V lost 4 bases, J lost 6 bases, and 22 bases lay in between. The CDR3 region is CASSFGQTGPLHEKLFF. The CDR3 DNA sequence: TGTGCCAGCAGCTTCGGTCAAACGGGTCCCCTCCATGAAAAACTGTTTTTT.

The chain joins TRBV2 to TRBJ2-5; the match to TRBD2 covers 12 bases. Looked up from germline, CDR1 is SNHLY and CDR2 is FYNNEI. The CDR3 extends over 16 amino acids. V was pared by 6 bases and J by 1 base, with 6 bases of the junction left unmatched. In DNA, the CDR3 is TGTGCCAGCAGAGTGACTAGCGGGGGCCTCCAAGAGACCCAGTACTTC. Protein: CASRVTSGGLQETQYF. Using reference TRBV2 and TRBJ2-5 for the parts outside the CDR3, the full variable domain is EPEVTQTPSHQVTQMGQEVILRCVPISNHLYFYWYRQILGQKVEFLVSFYNNEISEKSEIFDDQFSVERPDGSNFTLKIRSTKLEDSAMYFCASRVTSGGLQETQYFGPGTRLLVL.

This chain joins TRBV3-1 (or the pseudogene TRBV3-2) and TRBJ2-3; D possibly corresponds to TRBD2 (5 bases). Germline V gene sequence: CDR1 LGHDT, CDR2 YNNKEL (reference sequence). The CDR3 extends over 13 amino acids. V gave up 3 bases and J gave up 1 base, with 5 bases separating them. The CDR3 protein is CASSQRGTDTQYF. The CDR3 DNA reads TGTGCCAGCAGCCAGCGGGGCACAGATACGCAGTATTTT.

This rearrangement joins TRBV5-1 to TRBJ1-5; D not resolved. CDR3 length equals 14 residues. The V gene's germline CDR1 is SGHRS and CDR2 YFSETQ. Deletions cut 4 bases from V and 4 bases from J, with 12 bases between. The CDR3 nucleotides are TGCGCCAGCAGCGAAGATTGGGGAAATCAGCCCCAGCATTTT. Protein product: CASSEDWGNQPQHF.

This chain joins TRBV5-1 and TRBJ1-4; 9 positions agree with TRBD1. The CDR3 is 14 residues long. The germline CDR1 and CDR2 sequences are SGHRS and YFSETQ. Losses at the gene ends were 4 bases for V and 6 bases for J; bases not matched to a gene: 4. CDR3 sequence (DNA): TGCGCCAGCAGCCTACAGGGGGCTGATGAAAAACTGTTTTTT. Translating it yields CASSLQGADEKLFF.

This chain uses TRBV3-1 (or the pseudogene TRBV3-2) with TRBJ1-1; D is uncertain. Trimming shortened V by 1 base and J by 5 bases, and 5 bases separated the two germline ends. Germline V gene sequence: CDR1 LGHDT, CDR2 YNNKEL (reference sequence). The CDR3 has 12 amino acids. The CDR3 DNA is TGTGCCAGCAGCCAAGGTAAGACTGAAGCTTTCTTT. Translated: CASSQGKTEAFF.